This TCR beta chain comes out of a study of cytomegalovirus exposure and HLA in healthy donors. Study-wide findings and caveats: In a later analysis, first-cohort TCR clusters were found to tend to co-occur in the 120 or so validation repertoires.

This clone was recorded once. Its antigen is as yet unknown. This table comes from immunoSEQ multiplex PCR, and its TCRdb copy is limited to in-frame clones, with some not included. The table includes 160,000 or so clones, around 90% detected once. Trimming cost V 5 bases and J 9 bases, with 14 bases left between them. Germline V gene data show CDR1 as LNHDA and CDR2 as SQIVND (reference sequence). The CDR3 length is 14 residues. Sequencing was done on a sample of PBMCs. The rearrangement joins TRBV19 to TRBJ1-6; D not resolved. This sequence originates from a man aged 18 to 29 in good health and CMV-seronegative. Here the CDR3 DNA reads TGTGCCAGTAGTTCGGGAAGCAGCAGTTCACCCCTCCACTTT. Translated, it gives CASSSGSSSSPLHF.